These 14 T cell receptor beta chains came from one sample sequenced in a study of shared clonotypes between healthy human individuals. Clones were sequenced by immunoSEQ multiplex PCR, and TCRdb holds only the in-frame ones, with some missing. The sample has millions of clones; more than 80% are singletons. Sequenced material: naive CD4+ T cells from PBMCs. Subset noted: CD45RA+ positively selected. The receptors were gathered from a man between 18 and 29 years old in good health. Some clones in this sample may be carry-over from other donors' samples.

J is TRBJ1-2 and V is TRBV30, with D tentatively TRBD1 (5 bases). The germline gives CDR1 GTSNPN, CDR2 SVGIG (reference sequence). Trimming removed 5 bases from V and 4 bases from J, with 14 bases in between. The CDR3 spans 13 residues. The CDR3 DNA sequence: TGTGCCTGGGGACCCGCGACAGCCTATGGCTACACCTTC. It encodes CAWGPATAYGYTF.

The chain employs TRBV11-2 and TRBJ2-2; D may be TRBD1 or TRBD2 (5 bases each). This CDR3 region has 16 residues. Germline CDR1 SGHAT, CDR2 FQNNGV. V was shortened by 1 base and J by 5 bases, with 14 bases between the two germline ends. The CDR3 DNA reads TGTGCCAGCAGCTTAGGGGGCCTACTAGATACCGGGGAGCTGTTTTTT. Residues: CASSLGGLLDTGELFF.

The count of this clone is one. The chain links TRBV27 to TRBJ1-5; a weak D match, TRBD1 (5 bases). There are 13 residues in the CDR3. The germline V gene has CDR1 MNHEY and CDR2 SMNVEV (reference sequence). V was pared by 2 bases and J by 6 bases, with 8 bases between. As DNA, the CDR3 is TGTGCCAGCAGTTTAGAGGGGCCTCAGCCCCAGCATTTT. Encoded protein: CASSLEGPQPQHF.

This rearrangement joins TRBV14 to TRBJ2-1, with 9 bases fitting TRBD1. The CDR3 contains 14 residues. Looked up from germline, CDR1 is SGHDN and CDR2 is FVKESK. V lost 4 bases, J lost 2 bases, and 0 bases stayed unmatched. CDR3 DNA sequence: TGTGCCAGCAGCCGGGACAGGGCCTACAATGAGCAGTTCTTC. Translating it yields CASSRDRAYNEQFF.

This rearrangement joins TRBV7-9 to TRBJ2-1, with 8 bases fitting TRBD2. The CDR3 spans 14 residues. Trimming removed 5 bases from V and 15 bases from J; junction bases left unmatched: 15. Germline values: CDR1 SEHNR, CDR2 FQNEAQ (reference sequence). The CDR3 DNA is TGTGCCAGCAGCCCTCGGGAGGGGCCCTACTCTGGGTTCTTC. Translated, it gives CASSPREGPYSGFF.

This chain links TRBV4-1 with TRBJ2-5; perhaps TRBD1 as D (6 bases). Germline CDR1 reads MGHRA; CDR2 reads YSYEKL. This CDR3 has 14 amino acids. Between the trimmed V and J ends, which lost 1 base and 5 bases, there was a span of 11 bases. The CDR3 DNA sequence: TGCGCCAGCAGCCAAGTGAACAGGGCGGAGACCCAGTACTTC. Amino acids: CASSQVNRAETQYF.

The gene calls are TRBV30 and TRBJ1-1; D is possibly TRBD1 (6 bases). With 3 bases removed from V and 8 bases from J, the gap between germline ends came to 10 bases. The CDR3 is 11 amino acids. Germline CDR1 is GTSNPN and CDR2 is SVGIG (reference sequence). CDR3 protein: CAWRAGAEAFF. The CDR3 DNA reads TGTGCCTGGAGGGCGGGGGCGGAAGCTTTCTTT.

The chain recombines TRBV25-1 with TRBJ1-2; the match to TRBD1 covers 7 bases. V lost 6 bases, J lost 5 bases, and 9 bases stayed unmatched. The CDR3 covers 14 residues. Germline V lookup: CDR1 MGHDK, CDR2 SYGVNS. The DNA of the CDR3 is TGTGCCAGCAGCTCGGCCACAGGGGTTTATGGCTACACCTTC. It translates to CASSSATGVYGYTF.

This sequence joins TRBV18 and TRBJ1-5; D unresolved. Germline V lookup: CDR1 KGHSH, CDR2 LQKENI. The V and J ends lost 2 bases and 6 bases respectively, with 17 bases between them. CDR3 length: 16 amino acids. The CDR3 nucleotides are TGTGCCAGCTCACCATACCAAGGACGGGAGAGTCAGCCCCAGCATTTT. This encodes CASSPYQGRESQPQHF. Filled out from reference TRBV18 and TRBJ1-5, the complete variable domain reads NAGVMQNPRHLVRRRGQEARLRCSPMKGHSHVYWYRQLPEEGLKFMVYLQKENIIDESGMPKERFSAEFPKEGPSILRIQQVVRGDSAAYFCASSPYQGRESQPQHFGDGTRLSIL.

This chain joins TRBV6-6 and TRBJ2-3; no clear D. The CDR3 loop spans 12 amino acids. V was pared by 2 bases and J by 6 bases, with 6 bases between. Germline-derived CDR1 and CDR2 are MNHNY and SVGAGI (reference sequence). CDR3 DNA sequence: TGTGCCAGCAGTTACGTTGGGGATACGCAGTATTTT. Protein: CASSYVGDTQYF.

This chain joins TRBV5-4 and TRBJ2-5, with 13 bases matching TRBD2. The length of the CDR3 is 15 residues. CDR1 is SGHNT and CDR2 is YYREEE in the germline V gene (reference sequence). Trimming cost V 3 bases and J 5 bases; bases outside gene matches: 4. CDR3 loop: CASSSGLAGWETQYF. CDR3 DNA: TGTGCCAGCAGCTCGGGACTAGCGGGATGGGAGACCCAGTACTTC.

Concerning this clone itself: At one end, the junction sequence differs from germline, possibly due to a read error. V is TRBV7-7 and J is TRBJ2-5; D ambiguous. Germline CDR1 SSHAT, CDR2 FNYEAQ (reference sequence). The CDR3 contains 14 residues. The CDR3 loop is CASSPHSGQGTQYF. The DNA for the CDR3 is TGTGCCAGCAGCCCACACAGTGGGCAAGGGACCCAGTACTTC. The variable domain in full, with the rest retrieved from reference TRBV7-7 and TRBJ2-5, is GAGVSQSPRYKVTKRGQDVTLRCDPISSHATLYWYQQALGQGPEFLTYFNYEAQPDKSGLPSDRFSAERPEGSISTLTIQRTEQRDSAMYRCASSPHSGQGTQYFGPGTRLLVL.

V is TRBV6-5 and J is TRBJ1-2; 12 positions agree with TRBD1. The CDR3 consists of 15 residues. Trimming cost V 10 bases and J 2 bases; bases outside gene matches: 8. CDR1 is MNHEY and CDR2 is SVGAGI in the germline V gene. The CDR3 DNA sequence: TGTGCCACCCGGGGACAGGGGGCAGGGAACTATGGCTACACCTTC. It yields the protein CATRGQGAGNYGYTF.

V gene TRBV5-5 combines with J gene TRBJ2-5; 10 bases align to TRBD1. The length of the CDR3 is 15 residues. V trimming: 1 base; J trimming: 2 bases; junction bases outside the gene matches: 2. Germline V CDR1 and CDR2: SGHKS, YYEKEE (reference sequence). The DNA of the CDR3 is TGTGCCAGCAGCTTGTGGGACAGGGGACAAGAGACCCAGTACTTC. Translating gives CASSLWDRGQETQYF.